This TCR beta chain was sequenced during a study of blood T cell repertoires in COVID-19. About the study: Researchers got acute and convalescent COVID-19 samples from the United States, Italy and Spain. In each case, the material was cDNA or gDNA derived from T cells, B-cell-depleted T cells, or PBMCs.

Authors' analysis steps: Amplification with reference gene primers provided the estimates of nucleated cell counts. Some clones are missing from TCRdb's copy, which holds only in-frame ones; the method was immunoSEQ multiplex PCR. That table is the source of V, J and clone size, and D and trimming were worked out from the DNA. Of 300,000 or so clones listed, 88% are singletons. Germline assignment: CDR1 MDHEN and CDR2 SYDVKM. The germline V and J ends were trimmed by 2 bases and 3 bases, with 11 bases remaining between them. CDR3 length: 14 residues. The sequenced material came from peripheral blood. The TCR sequence derives from a woman under 40 who had recovered from COVID-19. The chain joins TRBV28 to TRBJ2-7; no clear D gene. The CDR3 bases are TGTGCCAGCAGTTTACGGTCCGAAGACTACGAGCAGTACTTC. As protein: CASSLRSEDYEQYF. Filled out from reference TRBV28 and TRBJ2-7, the complete variable domain reads DVKVTQSSRYLVKRTGEKVFLECVQDMDHENMFWYRQDPGLGLRLIYFSYDVKMKEKGDIPEGYSVSREKKERFSLILESASTNQTSMYLCASSLRSEDYEQYFGPGTRLTVT.